Listed below are T cell receptor beta chains from one sample, sequenced in a study of T cells after yellow fever vaccination. Via MiXCR, TCRdb re-called the 5' RACE reads, giving one row per CDR3 protein. In the table there are approximately 600,000 distinct CDR3 sequences, more than 9% of which are singletons. This specimen consisted of PBMCs, obtained on the day of the yellow fever booster vaccination. The receptors were gathered from a man aged 30-40 years who received the YFV17D yellow fever vaccine. Both conserved end residues are part of each CDR3. A D gene is named only where the DNA matches it firmly. Clone sizes are given selectively: once, few, many, or a class where the clone is expanded.

J gene: TRBJ2-7; D gene: TRBD2; clone size: few; V gene: TRBV20-1; CDR3 DNA: TGCAGTGCTAGTGGCCTAGCGGGTTCCTACGAGCAGTACTTC; CDR3 protein: CSASGLAGSYEQYF
J gene: TRBJ2-5; D gene: .; clone size: few; V gene: TRBV6-6; CDR3 DNA: TGTGCCAGTGACAGTTTCGAGACCCAGTACTTC; CDR3 protein: CASDSFETQYF
J gene: TRBJ2-7; D gene: TRBD2; clone size: .; V gene: TRBV20-1; CDR3 DNA: TGCAGTGCTAGGCCCAAGAGCCTAGCGGGAGTCGAGCAGTACTTC; CDR3 protein: CSARPKSLAGVEQYF
J gene: TRBJ2-5; D gene: TRBD2; clone size: .; V gene: TRBV20-1; CDR3 DNA: TGCAGTGCTAGAGACGGCGGGAGGGCCGACGGGACCCAGTACTTC; CDR3 protein: CSARDGGRADGTQYF
J gene: TRBJ2-1; D gene: TRBD2; clone size: .; V gene: TRBV12-3/TRBV12-4; CDR3 DNA: TGTGCCAGCACCCTTGGGACTAGCGGGACCACCCCCACGTTCTTC; CDR3 protein: CASTLGTSGTTPTFF
J gene: TRBJ2-1; D gene: TRBD2; clone size: few; V gene: TRBV27; CDR3 DNA: TGTGCCAGCAGTAGGGGGGGTACTAGCGGCCACAATGAGCAGTTCTTC; CDR3 protein: CASSRGGTSGHNEQFF
J gene: TRBJ2-1; D gene: .; clone size: .; V gene: TRBV5-4; CDR3 DNA: TGTGCCAGCAGCCCTGGAGCCAGCGGGCCTATCAATGAGCAGTTCTTC; CDR3 protein: CASSPGASGPINEQFF
J gene: TRBJ1-1; D gene: TRBD1; clone size: few; V gene: TRBV29-1; CDR3 DNA: TGCAGCGTAAAGACAGGGCTGAACACTGAAGCTTTCTTT; CDR3 protein: CSVKTGLNTEAFF
J gene: TRBJ1-5; D gene: .; clone size: .; V gene: TRBV4-3; CDR3 DNA: TGCGCCAGCAGCCAAGATTCACAGGGCAATCAGCCCCAGCATTTT; CDR3 protein: CASSQDSQGNQPQHF
J gene: TRBJ1-1; D gene: .; clone size: few; V gene: TRBV7-6; CDR3 DNA: TGTGCCAGCAGCTCCGGGATTAACACTGAAGCTTTCTTT; CDR3 protein: CASSSGINTEAFF
J gene: TRBJ2-1; D gene: TRBD1; clone size: .; V gene: TRBV4-3; CDR3 DNA: TGCGCCAGCAGCCAGGGGGACAGATTATACAATGAGCAGTTCTTC; CDR3 protein: CASSQGDRLYNEQFF
J gene: TRBJ2-7; D gene: .; clone size: .; V gene: TRBV27; CDR3 DNA: TGTGCCAGCAGTTTCGTTGCGGCAGCCTACGAGCAGTACTTC; CDR3 protein: CASSFVAAAYEQYF
J gene: TRBJ2-1; D gene: .; clone size: many; V gene: TRBV6-5; CDR3 DNA: TGTGCCAGCAGTTACCCAGGGTCAGGTTACAATGAGCAGTTCTTC; CDR3 protein: CASSYPGSGYNEQFF
J gene: TRBJ2-5; D gene: .; clone size: many; V gene: TRBV7-2; CDR3 DNA: TGTGCCAGCAGCTCTGCCACAGGGCCTCGGGAGACCCAGTACTTC; CDR3 protein: CASSSATGPRETQYF
J gene: TRBJ2-3; D gene: TRBD2; clone size: .; V gene: TRBV28; CDR3 DNA: TGTGCCAGCAGTTCTTGGTTTGAGGGAGGGGCAGATACGCAGTATTTT; CDR3 protein: CASSSWFEGGADTQYF
J gene: TRBJ1-4; D gene: TRBD1; clone size: .; V gene: TRBV12-3/TRBV12-4; CDR3 DNA: TGTGCCAGCAGGCTTGACAGGGAGTCTGAAAAACTGTTTTTT; CDR3 protein: CASRLDRESEKLFF
J gene: TRBJ2-2; D gene: .; clone size: few; V gene: TRBV7-2; CDR3 DNA: TGTGCCAGCAGACCTGGACACACAAACACCGGGGAGCTGTTTTTT; CDR3 protein: CASRPGHTNTGELFF
J gene: TRBJ2-1; D gene: .; clone size: .; V gene: TRBV19; CDR3 DNA: TGTGCCAGTAAAGGACCCCCGGGGCCCGGGCAGTTCTTC; CDR3 protein: CASKGPPGPGQFF
J gene: TRBJ2-7; D gene: TRBD2; clone size: .; V gene: TRBV28; CDR3 DNA: TGTGCCACCCCGTTGGGGGTCCGGGGACTAGCCTCCTACGAGCAGTACTTC; CDR3 protein: CATPLGVRGLASYEQYF